The following is a TCR beta chain sequence with its context. This sample is part of a study of blood T cell repertoires in COVID-19. Across the whole study: Samples representing acute and convalescent COVID-19 were sourced from the United States, Italy and Spain. T cells, B-cell-depleted T cells, or PBMCs provided the cDNA or gDNA that served as material.

The study drew participants aged 18 to 89 years from under 30 US areas. The data were produced by immunoSEQ multiplex PCR, yet TCRdb's version contains in-frame clones alone and is incomplete. Of approximately 180,000 clones listed, roughly 89% were seen once; the top ten hold approximately 2.5%. Trimming shortened V by 7 bases and J by 3 bases, and 4 bases separated the two germline ends. There are 11 residues in the CDR3. Germline V lookup: CDR1 SGHRS, CDR2 YFSETQ. The chain has TRBV5-1 and TRBJ2-2; D is unclear. This TCR was sampled from a woman between 40 and 55 years old with acute COVID-19. Sequenced: PBMCs or T cells enriched from blood (not recorded which). The CDR3 DNA follows: TGCGCCAGCTCTTACACCGGGGAGCTGTTTTTT. Its translation is CASSYTGELFF.